This T cell receptor (beta chain) comes out of a study of tumor-infiltrating lymphocytes in primary liver carcinoma. From around 530 ng of total RNA, TCR beta-specific cDNA was reverse-transcribed using a constant-region primer. Each TCR beta library was derived from three nested multiplex PCR rounds that employed slightly modified ARM-PCR. The first two PCR rounds used TRBV1-TRBV30 forward primers with a C-beta reverse primer, nine to eleven cycles each. TCRdb ran MiXCR on the multiplex PCR reads and lists one entry per CDR3 protein. The sample holds about 210,000 distinct CDR3 sequences, 70% to 90% seen once. DNA and RNA were both co-extracted from about 20-30 mg of bulk tissue that had not been sorted. In germline, CDR1 is LGHNA, CDR2 YNFKEQ. The CDR3 extends over 16 amino acids. In regard to this clonotype: A read error may produce the germline difference seen at one junction end.

V and J are TRBV4-2 and TRBJ2-1, with D perhaps matching TRBD1 or TRBD2 (5 bases each). The specimen sequenced was tumor tissue from primary liver carcinoma. The TCR originated in a man between 40 and 49 years old with primary liver carcinoma and hepatitis B virus infection. The CDR3 loop is CASRQHLGTGNNEQFF. CDR3 DNA: TGCGCCAGCCGCCAACACCTCGGGACGGGTAACAATGAGCAGTTCTTC.